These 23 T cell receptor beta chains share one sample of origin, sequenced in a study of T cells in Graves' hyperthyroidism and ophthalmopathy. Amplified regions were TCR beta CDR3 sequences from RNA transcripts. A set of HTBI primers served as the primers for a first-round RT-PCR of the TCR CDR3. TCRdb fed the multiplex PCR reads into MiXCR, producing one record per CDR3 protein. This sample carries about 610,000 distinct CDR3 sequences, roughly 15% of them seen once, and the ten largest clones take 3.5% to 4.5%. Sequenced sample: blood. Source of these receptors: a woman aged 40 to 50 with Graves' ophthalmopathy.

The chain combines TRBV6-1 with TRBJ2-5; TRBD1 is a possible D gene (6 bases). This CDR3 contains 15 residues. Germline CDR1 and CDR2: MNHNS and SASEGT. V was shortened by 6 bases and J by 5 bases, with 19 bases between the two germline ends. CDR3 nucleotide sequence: TGTGCCAGCAGCCTTACAGGGCCCGCCGGGGAGACCCAGTACTTC. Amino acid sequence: CASSLTGPAGETQYF.

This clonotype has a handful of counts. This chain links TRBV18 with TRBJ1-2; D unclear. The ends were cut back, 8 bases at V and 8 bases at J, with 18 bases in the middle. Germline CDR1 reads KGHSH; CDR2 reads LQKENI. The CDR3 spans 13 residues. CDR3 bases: TGTGCCAGCCGATCACCTCTTAGTTCCGGCTACACCTTC. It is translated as CASRSPLSSGYTF.

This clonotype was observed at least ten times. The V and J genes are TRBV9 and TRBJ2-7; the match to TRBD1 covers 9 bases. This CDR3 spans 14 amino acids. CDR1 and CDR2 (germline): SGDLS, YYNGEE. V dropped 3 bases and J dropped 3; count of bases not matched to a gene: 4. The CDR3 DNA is TGTGCCAGCAGCGGGACAGGGGACGGCTACGAGCAGTACTTC. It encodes CASSGTGDGYEQYF. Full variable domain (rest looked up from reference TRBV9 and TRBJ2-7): DSGVTQTPKHLITATGQRVTLRCSPRSGDLSVYWYQQSLDQGLQFLIQYYNGEERAKGNILERFSAQQFPDLHSELNLSSLELGDSALYFCASSGTGDGYEQYFGPGTRLTVT.

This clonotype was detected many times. The CDR3 DNA reads as TGTGCCATCAGTGACATCGACAGCTACGAGCAGTACTTC. This encodes CAISDIDSYEQYF. The rearrangement links TRBV10-3 to TRBJ2-7; D might be TRBD1 (5 bases). Germline-derived CDR1 and CDR2 are ENHRY and SYGVKD. The V and J ends lost 3 bases and 3 bases respectively, with 9 bases between them. This CDR3 has 13 residues.

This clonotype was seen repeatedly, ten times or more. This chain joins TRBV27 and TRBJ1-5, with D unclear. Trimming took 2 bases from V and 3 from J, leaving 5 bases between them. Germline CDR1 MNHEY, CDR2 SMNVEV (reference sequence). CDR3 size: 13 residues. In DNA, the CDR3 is TGTGCCAGCAGTTTAAGACCCAATCAGCCCCAGCATTTT. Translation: CASSLRPNQPQHF.

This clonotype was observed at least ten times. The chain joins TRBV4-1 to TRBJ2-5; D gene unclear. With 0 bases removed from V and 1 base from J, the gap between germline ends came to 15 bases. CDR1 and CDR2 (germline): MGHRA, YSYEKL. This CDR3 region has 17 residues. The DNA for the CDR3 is TGCGCCAGCAGCCAAGATTTCGGGTTGGACCTCCAAGAGACCCAGTACTTC. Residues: CASSQDFGLDLQETQYF.

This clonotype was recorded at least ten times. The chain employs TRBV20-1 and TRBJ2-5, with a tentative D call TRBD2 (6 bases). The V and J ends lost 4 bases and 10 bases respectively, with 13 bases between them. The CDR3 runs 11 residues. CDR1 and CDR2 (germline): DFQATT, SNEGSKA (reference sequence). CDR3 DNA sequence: TGCAGTGCTACCGGACTAATCGACCAGTACTTC. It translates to CSATGLIDQYF.

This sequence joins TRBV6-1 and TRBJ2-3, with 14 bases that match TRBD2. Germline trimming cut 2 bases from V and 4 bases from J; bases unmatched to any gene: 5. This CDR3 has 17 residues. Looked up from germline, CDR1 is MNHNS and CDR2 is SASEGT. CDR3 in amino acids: CASSELGTSGGADTQYF. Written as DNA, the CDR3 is TGTGCCAGCAGTGAACTGGGGACTAGCGGGGGCGCAGATACGCAGTATTTT.

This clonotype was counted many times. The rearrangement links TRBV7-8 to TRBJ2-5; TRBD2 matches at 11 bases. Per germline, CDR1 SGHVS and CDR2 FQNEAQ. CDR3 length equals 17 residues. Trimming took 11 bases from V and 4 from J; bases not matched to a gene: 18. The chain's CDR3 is CARSGEAVAGGVETQYF. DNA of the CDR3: TGTGCCCGCTCTGGAGAGGCAGTAGCGGGAGGGGTAGAGACCCAGTACTTC.

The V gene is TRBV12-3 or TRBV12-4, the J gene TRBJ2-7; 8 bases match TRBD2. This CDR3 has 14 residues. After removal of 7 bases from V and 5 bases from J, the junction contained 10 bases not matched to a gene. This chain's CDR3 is CASTLGGAVDEQYF. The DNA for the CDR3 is TGTGCCAGCACCCTCGGGGGGGCGGTGGACGAGCAGTACTTC.

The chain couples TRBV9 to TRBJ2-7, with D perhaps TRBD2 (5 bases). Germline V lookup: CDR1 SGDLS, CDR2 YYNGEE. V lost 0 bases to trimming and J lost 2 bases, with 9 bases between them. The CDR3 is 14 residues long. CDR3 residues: CASSVAETTYEQYF. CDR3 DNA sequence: TGTGCCAGCAGCGTAGCTGAGACTACCTACGAGCAGTACTTC.

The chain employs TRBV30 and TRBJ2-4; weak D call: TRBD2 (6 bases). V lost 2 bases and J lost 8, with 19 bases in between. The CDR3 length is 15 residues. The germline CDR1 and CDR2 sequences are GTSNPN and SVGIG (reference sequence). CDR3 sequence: CAWSRGTTPRDIQYF. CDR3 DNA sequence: TGTGCCTGGAGTCGGGGGACGACCCCGAGGGACATTCAGTACTTC.

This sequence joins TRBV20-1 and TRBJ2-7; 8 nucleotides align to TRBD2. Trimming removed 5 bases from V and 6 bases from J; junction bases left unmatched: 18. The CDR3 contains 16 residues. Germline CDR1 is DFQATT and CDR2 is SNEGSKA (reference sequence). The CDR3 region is CSAWFGLAGGSPEQYF. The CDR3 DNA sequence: TGCAGTGCTTGGTTTGGGCTGGCGGGAGGATCTCCCGAGCAGTACTTC.

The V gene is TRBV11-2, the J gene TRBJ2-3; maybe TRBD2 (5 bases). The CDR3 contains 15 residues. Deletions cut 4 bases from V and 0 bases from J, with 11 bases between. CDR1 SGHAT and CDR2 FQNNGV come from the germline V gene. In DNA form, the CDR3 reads TGTGCCAGCAGCTCCCGGGGAGCTAGCACAGATACGCAGTATTTT. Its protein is CASSSRGASTDTQYF.

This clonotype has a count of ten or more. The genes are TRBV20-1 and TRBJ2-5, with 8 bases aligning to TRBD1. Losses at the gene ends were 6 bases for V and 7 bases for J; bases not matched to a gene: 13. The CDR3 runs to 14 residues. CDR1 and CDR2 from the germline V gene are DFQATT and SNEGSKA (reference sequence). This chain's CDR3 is CSAQDRGSSRTQYF. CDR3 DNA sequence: TGCAGTGCCCAAGACAGGGGATCTTCCAGGACCCAGTACTTC.

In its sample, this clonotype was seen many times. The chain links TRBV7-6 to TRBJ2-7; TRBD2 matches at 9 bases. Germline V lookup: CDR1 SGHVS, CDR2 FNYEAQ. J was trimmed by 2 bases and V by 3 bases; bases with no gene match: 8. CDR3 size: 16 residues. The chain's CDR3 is CASSLFSGSTTYEQYF. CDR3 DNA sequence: TGTGCCAGCAGCTTGTTTAGCGGGAGTACGACCTACGAGCAGTACTTC.

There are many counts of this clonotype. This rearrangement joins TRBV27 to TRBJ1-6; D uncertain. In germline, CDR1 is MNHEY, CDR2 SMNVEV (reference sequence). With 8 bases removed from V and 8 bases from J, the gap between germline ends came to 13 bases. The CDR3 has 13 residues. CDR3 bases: TGTGCCAGCGGCGAGATCGGGTATTCACCCCTCCACTTT. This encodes CASGEIGYSPLHF.

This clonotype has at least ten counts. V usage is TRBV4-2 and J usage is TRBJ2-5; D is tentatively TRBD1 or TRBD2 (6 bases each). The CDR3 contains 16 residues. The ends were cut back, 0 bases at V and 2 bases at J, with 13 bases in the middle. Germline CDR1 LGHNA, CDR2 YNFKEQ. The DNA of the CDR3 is TGTGCCAGCAGCCAAGAGGGGGGCGGGTTGCAAGAGACCCAGTACTTC. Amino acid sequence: CASSQEGGGLQETQYF.

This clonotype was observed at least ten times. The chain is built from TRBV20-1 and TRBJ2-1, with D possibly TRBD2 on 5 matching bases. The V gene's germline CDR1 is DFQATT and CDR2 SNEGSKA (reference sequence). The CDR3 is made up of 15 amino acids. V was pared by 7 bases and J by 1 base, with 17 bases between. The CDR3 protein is CSVGRSGQSYNEQFF. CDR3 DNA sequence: TGCAGTGTCGGGCGAAGCGGTCAATCCTACAATGAGCAGTTCTTC.

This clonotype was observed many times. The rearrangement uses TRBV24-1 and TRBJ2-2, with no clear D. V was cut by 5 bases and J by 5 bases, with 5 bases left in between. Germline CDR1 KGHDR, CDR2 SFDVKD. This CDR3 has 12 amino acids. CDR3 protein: CATSGWTGELFF. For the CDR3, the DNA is TGTGCCACCAGTGGCTGGACCGGGGAGCTGTTTTTT.

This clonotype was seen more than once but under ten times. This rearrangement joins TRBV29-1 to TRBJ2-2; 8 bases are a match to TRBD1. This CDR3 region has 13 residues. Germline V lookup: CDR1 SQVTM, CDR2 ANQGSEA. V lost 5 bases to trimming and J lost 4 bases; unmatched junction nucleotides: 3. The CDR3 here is CSVRDRRTGELFF. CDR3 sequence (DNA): TGCAGCGTTAGGGACAGGCGCACCGGGGAGCTGTTTTTT.

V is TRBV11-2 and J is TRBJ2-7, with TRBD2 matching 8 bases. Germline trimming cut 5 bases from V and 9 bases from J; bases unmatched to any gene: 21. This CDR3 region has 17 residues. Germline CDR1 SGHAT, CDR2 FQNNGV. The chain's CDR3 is CASSNLRGGTVLPGQYF. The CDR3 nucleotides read TGTGCCAGCAGCAATCTCCGGGGGGGGACGGTACTCCCCGGGCAGTACTTC.

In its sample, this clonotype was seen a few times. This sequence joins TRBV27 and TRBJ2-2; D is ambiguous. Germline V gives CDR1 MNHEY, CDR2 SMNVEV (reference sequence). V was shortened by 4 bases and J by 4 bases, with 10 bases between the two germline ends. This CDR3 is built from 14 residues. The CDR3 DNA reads TGTGCCAGCAGTTGGGTGTGGGGCACCGGGGAGCTGTTTTTT. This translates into CASSWVWGTGELFF.